The source of this T cell receptor beta chain is a study of T cells in Graves' hyperthyroidism and ophthalmopathy (dated by TCRdb to between 2018 and 2020). Looking at the study overall: Peripheral blood samples were taken at the time of initial diagnosis, prior to any treatment. TCR V-J signatures able to tell the groups apart were searched for in a discovery cohort of approximately 95 patients, of whom roughly 42 had Graves' ophthalmopathy and 57 had stable Graves' hyperthyroidism. Whether ophthalmopathy could be predicted prospectively was tested in an independent validation cohort made up of under 20 hyperthyroidism patients plus 17 patients who later progressed to ophthalmopathy. The 95 to 100 discovery patients were randomly divided into training and test sets at a 7:3 ratio. The study also compared thyroid tissue and blood T-cell repertoires from about six Graves' hyperthyroidism patients. After sampling, hyperthyroidism patients received methimazole starting at 30 mg daily, and ophthalmopathy patients received high-dose intravenous methylprednisolone. According to the paper, TCR Vbeta CDR3 sequencing was carried out on 135 peripheral blood samples, which came from fewer than 50 ophthalmopathy, under 85 hyperthyroidism and roughly 17 progressor patients.

In its sample, this clonotype was seen a few times. The clone's antigen remains unknown. One junction end does not reproduce the germline sequence, and a read error may be involved. The research as a whole found: Most expanded thyroid clonotypes (frequency above 0.001) were also detected in blood, a finding suggesting that blood repertoires may reflect thyroid immune responses. Ophthalmopathy was separated from stable hyperthyroidism by a 13 V-J signature model, with roughly 88% sensitivity and about 81% specificity obtained in cross-validation and 80%/75% obtained in testing. No statistical method was used to fix the sample size in advance, and group allocation was not hidden from the investigators. During validation, the model predicted progression to ophthalmopathy a median of approximately 7 months ahead of onset, with roughly 65% sensitivity and 72.22% specificity.

Counted from cysteine to phenylalanine, this CDR3 has 14 amino acids. Only CDR3 DNA is held: 42 bases, read in frame from base 1. The germline V gene specifies MDHEN as CDR1 and SYDVKM as CDR2. Stable Graves' hyperthyroidism was defined as no progression to ophthalmopathy during 18 months of follow-up. The hyperthyroidism patients were between 18 and 65 years old and newly diagnosed, with a disease duration of less than 2 months. The study excluded patients with uncontrolled infections, other autoimmune diseases, pregnancy or lactation. Clinical symptoms, serum thyroxine and TRAb, thyroid ultrasound, and orbital computed tomography formed the basis for the diagnoses. PBMCs were isolated from about 10 ml of fresh peripheral blood by Ficoll-Paque density gradient centrifugation. Total RNA was extracted using Trizol reagent, and RNA quality was assessed on an Agilent 2100 Bioanalyzer. The TCR beta CDR3 regions were amplified from RNA transcripts. A first-round RT-PCR of the TCR CDR3 used the HTBI primer set with the Qiagen OneStep RT-PCR kit. The libraries were constructed in a second round of multiplex PCR and then size-selected and purified. Paired-end sequencing of the libraries was performed with 100 bp reads on an Illumina HiSeq2000. The original pipeline was this. Raw data were processed with SOAPnuke, discarding reads with adapters, uncalled bases, mean Phred below 15, or no exact constant-primer or identifier match. High-quality paired reads were merged with COPE v1.2.5, and unique nucleotide sequences were defined as clonotypes. MiTCR v1.1 was used to align the clonotypes against IMGT TRBV, TRBD and TRBJ reference segments. Analysis was restricted to V-J combinations with a frequency above 0.0001, which covered roughly 99% of repertoires. A TCS score was defined as the ratio between F50 (clonal expansion) and ExV (chaos), using BLOSUM62-based TCRdist between CDR3 peptides within each V-J. Welch's t-statistics and random forest reduced roughly 540 V-J features to 10 to 15, which were used in a naive Bayes classifier (R e1071). In TCRdb, the public reads were trimmed at Q25 with fastp and aligned with MiXCR, with productive beta chains retained. Rows matching on CDR3 protein sequence are summarized as one entry with the most common DNA and genes. TCRdb, not the original authors, processed these V and J calls. In all, the sample holds about 210,000 distinct CDR3 sequences, and approximately 17% of those were seen once. Around 50% of the sample lies in the top ten.

The source is a man between 50 and 59 years old with Graves' hyperthyroidism. The rearrangement joined TRBV28 to TRBJ2-1; matching of 5 bases hints at TRBD1 as the D gene. Sequenced input: blood. The DNA sequence reads TGTGCCAGCAGTTTACAGGGTGGCATCAATGAGCGGTTCTTC. Translation gives CASSLQGGINERFF.